This T cell receptor (beta chain) was sequenced during a study of blood T cell repertoires in COVID-19. The table came from immunoSEQ multiplex PCR; TCRdb's copy has only in-frame clones and leaves some out. Of tens of thousands of clones listed, 85% are singletons. The CDR3 loop spans 15 amino acids. V gave up 2 bases and J gave up 1 base, with 11 bases separating them. In germline, CDR1 is SNHLY, CDR2 FYNNEI. Sequencing used peripheral blood. This receptor was obtained from a man at least 80 years old with acute or convalescent COVID-19. The gene calls are TRBV2 and TRBJ1-1; D remains unclear. The chain's CDR3 is CASSETLAGNTEAFF. The CDR3 region has the DNA TGTGCCAGCAGTGAAACCCTCGCGGGGAACACTGAAGCTTTCTTT. The variable domain in full, with the rest retrieved from reference TRBV2 and TRBJ1-1, is EPEVTQTPSHQVTQMGQEVILRCVPISNHLYFYWYRQILGQKVEFLVSFYNNEISEKSEIFDDQFSVERPDGSNFTLKIRSTKLEDSAMYFCASSETLAGNTEAFFGQGTRLTVV.